This T cell receptor (beta chain) was sequenced in a study of T cells in Graves' hyperthyroidism and ophthalmopathy. In making diagnoses, clinical symptoms, serum thyroxine and TRAb, thyroid ultrasound and orbital computed tomography were all used. The CDR3 loop spans 14 amino acids. Trimming removed 3 bases at V and 3 bases at J, with 14 bases between. Germline V gene data show CDR1 as SQVTM and CDR2 as ANQGSEA. The sample holds one count of this clonotype. Its target is unknown. The CDR3 regions of TCR beta were amplified from RNA transcripts. RT-PCR in the first round (using the HTBI primer set) targeted the TCR CDR3. Using its own MiXCR run on the multiplex PCR reads, TCRdb lists one record per CDR3 protein. The sample holds about 610,000 distinct CDR3 sequences, just over 45% seen once. General study findings and limits: Classification by a 13 V-J model distinguished ophthalmopathy from stable hyperthyroidism.

The sequence derives from a woman aged 18 to 35 with Graves' hyperthyroidism. The chain couples TRBV29-1 to TRBJ1-2; D call uncertain. The sequenced sample consisted of peripheral blood or thyroid tissue (not recorded which). CDR3: CSVESSGNDYGYTF. The DNA for the CDR3 is TGCAGCGTTGAGAGTAGCGGGAATGACTATGGCTACACCTTC. The full variable domain, with the rest looked up from reference TRBV29-1 and TRBJ1-2, is SAVISQKPSRDICQRGTSLTIQCQVDSQVTMMFWYRQQPGQSLTLIATANQGSEATYESGFVIDKFPISRPNLTFSTLTVSNMSPEDSSIYLCSVESSGNDYGYTFGSGTRLTVV.